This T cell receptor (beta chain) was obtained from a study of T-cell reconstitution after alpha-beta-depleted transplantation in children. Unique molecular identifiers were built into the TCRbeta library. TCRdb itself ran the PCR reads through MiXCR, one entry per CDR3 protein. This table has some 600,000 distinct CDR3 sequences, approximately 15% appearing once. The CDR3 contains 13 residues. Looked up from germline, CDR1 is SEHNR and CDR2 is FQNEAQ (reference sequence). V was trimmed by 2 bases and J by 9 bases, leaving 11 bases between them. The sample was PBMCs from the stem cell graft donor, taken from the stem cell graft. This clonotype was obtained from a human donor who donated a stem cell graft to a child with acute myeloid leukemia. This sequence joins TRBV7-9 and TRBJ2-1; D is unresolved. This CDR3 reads CASSLSSATEQFF. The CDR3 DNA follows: TGTGCCAGCAGCTTATCTTCGGCTACTGAGCAGTTCTTC.